The 15 T cell receptor beta chains listed next were all sequenced from one sample in a study of glioma-infiltrating T cells. Amplification of TCR alpha and beta CDR3 regions from RNA used iRepertoire nested multiplex PCR. TCRdb recomputed calls from the multiplex PCR reads with MiXCR, one row per CDR3 protein. The data hold 400,000 or so distinct CDR3 sequences, with more than 35% observed a single time. Sample: glioma tissue, nonneoplastic brain tissue, or PBMCs (not recorded which). These TCRs come from a human donor with low-grade glioma or glioblastoma, undergoing nonglioma brain surgery, or in good health (not recorded which).

With regard to this clonotype: A much more abundant neighbour one base away suggests this may be a read error. V and J are TRBV6-1 and TRBJ1-5; 7 bases line up with TRBD1. Germline values: CDR1 MNHNS, CDR2 SASEGT. The CDR3 covers 14 residues. Here the CDR3 reads CASSRDRSNQPQNF. The CDR3 bases are TGTGCCAGCAGCCGGGACAGAAGCAATCAGCCCCAGAATTTT.

This clonotype was found once. The junction shows a germline mismatch at one end, possibly a read error. For the CDR3, the DNA is TGTGTCAGCAGTGAGGGACTGACCTACAATGAGCAGTTCTTC. Translation gives CVSSEGLTYNEQFF. The genes are TRBV2 and TRBJ2-1; possible D gene TRBD2, 6 bases. Germline V gene sequence: CDR1 SNHLY, CDR2 FYNNEI. The CDR3 has 14 residues.

About this clonotype itself: Since a much larger clone is just one base distant, this may be a read error. This CDR3 reads CASSYGTPTHNEQFF. CDR3 DNA sequence: TGTGCCAGCAGTTACGGGACCCCTACCCACAATGAGCAGTTCTTC. V and J are TRBV6-9 and TRBJ2-1; either TRBD1 or TRBD2 may supply D (5 bases each). V dropped 3 bases and J dropped 5 bases, with 14 bases sitting between them. This CDR3 region has 15 residues. CDR1 MNHGY and CDR2 SVAAGI come from the germline V gene.

This clonotype was counted only a few times. The gene calls are TRBV28 and TRBJ1-3; D is ambiguous. V lost 6 bases to trimming and J lost 3 bases, with 12 bases between them. The CDR3 spans 14 residues. CDR1 and CDR2 (germline): MDHEN, SYDVKM. In nucleotides, the CDR3 is TGTGCCAGCAGCCCCCGTCTGGATGGAAACACCATATATTTT. It encodes CASSPRLDGNTIYF.

Remarks on this clonotype: This may arise from a read error, as a much more abundant clone is one base away. The V and J genes are TRBV6-9 and TRBJ2-1, with unresolved D. Germline V CDR1 and CDR2: MNHGY, SVAAGI. With 4 bases removed from V and 10 bases from J, the gap between germline ends came to 11 bases. This CDR3 spans 12 amino acids. The CDR3 DNA sequence: TGTGCCAGCAGTTCTAGACTCACGGAGCAGTTCTTC. Translating gives CASSSRLTEQFF.

This clonotype was counted many times. The rearrangement uses TRBV28 and TRBJ2-7; D ambiguous. The CDR3 consists of 14 residues. Germline loops: CDR1 MDHEN, CDR2 SYDVKM. Trimming took 3 bases from V and 0 from J, leaving 9 bases between them. The CDR3 sequence: CASSFARASYEQYF. The CDR3 coding sequence is TGTGCCAGCAGTTTTGCACGGGCCTCCTACGAGCAGTACTTC.

The sample holds a few counts of this clonotype. The rearrangement uses TRBV20-1 and TRBJ1-2; D may be TRBD1 (6 bases). Germline CDR1 is DFQATT and CDR2 is SNEGSKA (reference sequence). CDR3 length equals 13 residues. V lost 4 bases and J 4 bases, leaving 13 bases between the germline ends. The CDR3 is CSAKGGGVYGYTF. The CDR3 region has the DNA TGCAGTGCTAAGGGGGGGGGGGTCTATGGCTACACCTTC.

This clonotype was picked up a small number of times. This chain uses TRBV7-9 with TRBJ1-2; TRBD1 matches 8 bases. The CDR3 totals 15 residues. The germline CDR1 and CDR2 sequences are SEHNR and FQNEAQ (reference sequence). The ends lost 5 bases at V and 0 bases at J; junction bases unmatched: 5. The CDR3, as DNA: TGTGCCAGCAGCGGGACAGGAATTACTAACTATGGCTACACCTTC. Amino acid sequence: CASSGTGITNYGYTF. The variable domain in full, with the rest retrieved from reference TRBV7-9 and TRBJ1-2, is DTGVSQNPRHKITKRGQNVTFRCDPISEHNRLYWYRQTLGQGPEFLTYFQNEAQLEKSRLLSDRFSAERPKGSFSTLEIQRTEQGDSAMYLCASSGTGITNYGYTFGSGTRLTVV.

Turning to this clonotype: This could be a read error, since a much larger clone is one nucleotide away. V is TRBV20-1 and J is TRBJ2-1; D is possibly TRBD1 (5 bases). Per germline, CDR1 DFQATT and CDR2 SNEGSKA (reference sequence). The CDR3 has 16 amino acids. CDR3: CSARGDSRTSYNEQLF. As DNA, the CDR3 is TGCAGTGCCAGAGGAGACAGTCGGACGTCCTACAATGAGCAGCTCTTC.

V usage is TRBV5-5 and J usage is TRBJ1-1; D possibly corresponds to TRBD1 (5 bases). Germline V CDR1 and CDR2: SGHKS, YYEKEE (reference sequence). Between the trimmed V and J ends, which lost 3 bases and 5 bases, there was a span of 17 bases. This CDR3 contains 15 residues. This CDR3 reads CASSSPGQAGTEAFF. CDR3 DNA sequence: TGTGCCAGCAGCTCCCCGGGGCAAGCGGGAACTGAAGCTTTCTTT.

This clonotype has a count of ten or more. V is TRBV28 and J is TRBJ2-1, with D hard to call. Germline V lookup: CDR1 MDHEN, CDR2 SYDVKM. The CDR3 extends over 16 amino acids. Trimming removed 6 bases at V and 0 bases at J, with 15 bases between. The CDR3 reads CASSPDIMSSYNEQFF. The CDR3 region has the DNA TGTGCCAGCAGCCCTGACATCATGAGCTCCTACAATGAGCAGTTCTTC.

This clonotype was seen a handful of times. V and J are TRBV7-2 and TRBJ1-1; 7 bases are a match to TRBD1. Germline assignment: CDR1 SGHTA and CDR2 FQGNSA. Unmatched junction bases numbered 8, after V lost 5 bases and J lost 5 bases. CDR3 size: 14 residues. Here the CDR3 reads CASSRRQGETEAFF. DNA of the CDR3: TGTGCCAGCAGCCGTAGACAGGGAGAAACTGAAGCTTTCTTT.

For this clonotype: Sequence at one end of the junction differs from germline and may be a read error. V and J are TRBV6-5 and TRBJ1-2, with no clear D. The CDR3 has 14 amino acids. Germline V gene sequence: CDR1 MNHEY, CDR2 SVGAGI. Here the CDR3 DNA reads TGTGCCAGCAGTTTATGGGCCTTTACCCCTGGCTCCACCTTC. Translating it yields CASSLWAFTPGSTF.

The chain combines TRBV6-6 with TRBJ2-2; D might be TRBD1 (6 bases). The CDR3 sequence is 15 residues long. Germline CDR1 MNHNY, CDR2 SVGAGI (reference sequence). V shed 1 base and J shed 5 bases, with 11 bases lying between them. CDR3 protein: CASSYLGALTGELFF. For the CDR3, the DNA is TGTGCCAGCAGTTACTTGGGGGCTCTGACCGGGGAGCTGTTTTTT.

The chain carries TRBV7-9 and TRBJ2-7, with a tentative D call TRBD2 (5 bases). V was clipped by 5 bases and J by 4 bases, with 9 bases between them. The CDR3 is made up of 12 amino acids. CDR1 is SEHNR, CDR2 FQNEAQ, per germline (reference sequence). The CDR3 loop is CASSLPGYEQYF. CDR3 coding DNA: TGTGCCAGCAGCCTCCCGGGGTACGAGCAGTACTTC. The entire variable domain, with the rest obtained from reference TRBV7-9 and TRBJ2-7, is as follows: DTGVSQNPRHKITKRGQNVTFRCDPISEHNRLYWYRQTLGQGPEFLTYFQNEAQLEKSRLLSDRFSAERPKGSFSTLEIQRTEQGDSAMYLCASSLPGYEQYFGPGTRLTVT.